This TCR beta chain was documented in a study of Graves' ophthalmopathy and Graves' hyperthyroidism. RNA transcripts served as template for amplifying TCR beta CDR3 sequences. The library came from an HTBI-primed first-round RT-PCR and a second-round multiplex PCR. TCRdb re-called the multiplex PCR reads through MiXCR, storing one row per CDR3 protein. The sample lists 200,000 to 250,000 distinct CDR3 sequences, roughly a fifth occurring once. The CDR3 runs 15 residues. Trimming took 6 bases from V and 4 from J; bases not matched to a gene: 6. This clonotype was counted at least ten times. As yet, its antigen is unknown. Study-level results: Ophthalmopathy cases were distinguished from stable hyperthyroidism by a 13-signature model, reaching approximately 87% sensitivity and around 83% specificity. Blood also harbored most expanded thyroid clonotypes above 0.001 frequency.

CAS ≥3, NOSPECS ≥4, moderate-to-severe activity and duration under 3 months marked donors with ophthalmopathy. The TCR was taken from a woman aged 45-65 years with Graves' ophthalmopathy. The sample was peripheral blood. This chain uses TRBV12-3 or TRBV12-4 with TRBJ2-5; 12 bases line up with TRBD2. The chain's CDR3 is CASRKLAGGLETQYF. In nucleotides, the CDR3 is TGTGCCAGCAGGAAACTAGCGGGAGGTTTAGAGACCCAGTACTTC.